Described below is a single T cell receptor beta chain sequence and its context. Its antigen is currently unknown. The trim removed 1 base at V and 5 bases at J, leaving 6 bases unmatched. Germline-derived CDR1 and CDR2 are MGHRA and YSYEKL. The CDR3 runs to 15 residues. This entry belongs to a study of cytomegalovirus exposure and HLA in healthy donors. As for the study in general: Later, an analysis reported that the 110 or so validation repertoires had used the same platform as the roughly 660 first-cohort repertoires. Study findings and constraints: In vitro data verified three CMV-associated chains as specific for CMV antigens. The TCR clusters that emerged in the first cohort tended, a later analysis found, to co-occur in the 110 or so validation repertoires.

This table comes from immunoSEQ multiplex PCR, and its TCRdb copy is limited to in-frame clones, with some not included. The sample has over 200,000 clones, 70% to 90% seen once. The sequence was collected from a woman younger than 30 in good health and CMV-seronegative. Material for sequencing was PBMCs. The chain links TRBV4-1 to TRBJ2-5; TRBD2 matches at 8 bases. The CDR3: CASSQGSGAGETQYF. CDR3 nucleotides: TGCGCCAGCAGCCAAGGTAGCGGGGCCGGGGAGACCCAGTACTTC.